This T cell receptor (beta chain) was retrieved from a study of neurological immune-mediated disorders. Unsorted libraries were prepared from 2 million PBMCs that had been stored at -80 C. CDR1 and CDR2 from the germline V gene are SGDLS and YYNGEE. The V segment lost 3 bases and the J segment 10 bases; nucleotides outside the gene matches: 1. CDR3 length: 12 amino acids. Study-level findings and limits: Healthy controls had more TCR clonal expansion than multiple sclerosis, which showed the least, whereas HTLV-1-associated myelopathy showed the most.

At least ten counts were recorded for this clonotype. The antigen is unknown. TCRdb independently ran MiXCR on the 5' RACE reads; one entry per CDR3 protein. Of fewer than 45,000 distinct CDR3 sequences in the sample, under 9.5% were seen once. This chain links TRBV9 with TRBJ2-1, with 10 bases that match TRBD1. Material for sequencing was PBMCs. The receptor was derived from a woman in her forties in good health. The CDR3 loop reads CASSGTGGEQFF. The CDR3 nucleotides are TGTGCCAGCAGCGGGACAGGGGGAGAGCAGTTCTTC.